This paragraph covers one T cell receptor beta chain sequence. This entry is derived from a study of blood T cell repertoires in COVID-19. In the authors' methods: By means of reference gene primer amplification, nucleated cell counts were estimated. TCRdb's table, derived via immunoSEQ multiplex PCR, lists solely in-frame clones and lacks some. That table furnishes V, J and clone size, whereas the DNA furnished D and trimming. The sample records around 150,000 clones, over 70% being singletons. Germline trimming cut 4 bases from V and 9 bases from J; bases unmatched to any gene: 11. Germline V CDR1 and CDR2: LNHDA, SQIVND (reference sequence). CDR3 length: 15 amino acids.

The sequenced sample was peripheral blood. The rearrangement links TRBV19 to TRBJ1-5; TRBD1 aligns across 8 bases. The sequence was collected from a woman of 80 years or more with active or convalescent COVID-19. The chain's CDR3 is CASSTTDRAIRPQHF. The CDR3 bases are TGTGCCAGTAGTACCACGGACAGGGCAATCAGGCCCCAGCATTTT.